These 31 T cell receptor beta chains originate from one sample sequenced in a study of T cell responses to AZD1222 COVID-19 vaccine. Some clones are missing from TCRdb's copy, which holds only in-frame ones; the method was immunoSEQ multiplex PCR. The sample has roughly 200,000 clones, just over 90% seen once; the top ten hold around 1%. This specimen consisted of peripheral blood, obtained on day 0 of MenACWY control vaccination. These receptors were taken from an adult in good health.

This clone was counted many times. The same CDR3 also results from other DNA sequences found in this sample. The chain has TRBV20-1 and TRBJ1-1; TRBD1 is a possible D gene (5 bases). This CDR3 comprises 11 residues. Looked up from germline, CDR1 is DFQATT and CDR2 is SNEGSKA (reference sequence). The germline V and J ends were trimmed by 3 bases and 3 bases, with 5 bases remaining between them. The CDR3 reads CSARGDTEAFF. The CDR3, as DNA: TGCAGTGCTAGGGGGGACACTGAAGCTTTCTTT.

This clone came up once. The chain uses TRBV5-1 and TRBJ1-6, with unresolved D. The germline CDR1 and CDR2 sequences are SGHRS and YFSETQ. The CDR3 length is 15 residues. V lost 4 bases, J lost 5 bases, and 13 bases lay in between. Here the CDR3 reads CASSTDGENNSPLHF. The CDR3, as DNA: TGCGCCAGCAGCACGGACGGTGAGAATAATTCACCCCTCCACTTT.

The chain has TRBV3-1 (or the pseudogene TRBV3-2) and TRBJ2-7; D is ambiguous. Trimming cost V 2 bases and J 6 bases, with 11 bases left between them. This CDR3 region has 13 residues. CDR1 is LGHDT, CDR2 YNNKEL, per germline (reference sequence). The CDR3 loop is CASSQRSEVEQYF. As DNA, the CDR3 is TGTGCCAGCAGCCAAAGATCCGAGGTCGAGCAGTACTTC.

This chain uses TRBV12-3 or TRBV12-4 with TRBJ1-2; D might be TRBD1 (5 bases). Trimming pared 6 bases from V and 6 bases from J, leaving 14 bases between. The CDR3 spans 13 residues. The CDR3 region has the DNA TGTGCCAGCAGCCTAGATGGGGCGAATGGCTACACCTTC. Residues: CASSLDGANGYTF.

The chain combines TRBV6-6 with TRBJ1-5; D possibly corresponds to TRBD1 (5 bases). Per germline, CDR1 MNHNY and CDR2 SVGAGI (reference sequence). The CDR3 covers 17 residues. V lost 5 bases to trimming and J lost 2 bases, with 19 bases between them. CDR3 in DNA: TGTGCCAGCAGTCCCGGGACTGTGGTTGGTGGCAATCAGCCCCAGCATTTT. Amino acids: CASSPGTVVGGNQPQHF.

This clone was seen a handful of times. The chain joins TRBV2 to TRBJ2-1; possibly TRBD1 or TRBD2 for D (5 bases each). CDR3 size: 17 residues. Germline loops: CDR1 SNHLY, CDR2 FYNNEI. The V and J ends lost 8 bases and 0 bases respectively, with 20 bases between them. The CDR3 region is CASLREQGRSSYNEQFF. As DNA, the CDR3 is TGTGCCAGCCTGAGGGAGCAGGGTCGGAGCTCCTACAATGAGCAGTTCTTC.

The CDR3 DNA reads TGTGCCAGCAGCTCCCAGGGAATGAACACTGAAGCTTTCTTT. Translated: CASSSQGMNTEAFF. V is TRBV7-9 and J is TRBJ1-1; a possible D gene is TRBD1 (5 bases). The V end lost 4 bases, the J end lost 0 bases, and 9 bases lay between the germline ends. The CDR3 consists of 14 residues. Germline V gene data show CDR1 as SEHNR and CDR2 as FQNEAQ (reference sequence).

V usage is TRBV6-6 and J usage is TRBJ2-1; D is perhaps TRBD2 (5 bases). CDR1 and CDR2 (germline): MNHNY, SVGAGI (reference sequence). CDR3 length: 12 amino acids. Trimming removed 11 bases at V and 2 bases at J, with 10 bases between. DNA for the CDR3: TGTGCCTCACGGGATACCTACAATGAGCAGTTCTTC. Encoded protein: CASRDTYNEQFF.

The chain carries TRBV9 and TRBJ2-3, with D perhaps TRBD2 (5 bases). The CDR3 contains 15 residues. The germline V gene encodes CDR1 SGDLS and CDR2 YYNGEE. Trimming shortened V by 4 bases and J by 4 bases, and 16 bases separated the two germline ends. The CDR3 sequence: CASSSRGREPDTQYF. The CDR3, as DNA: TGTGCCAGCAGCTCGAGAGGCCGGGAACCAGATACGCAGTATTTT.

J is TRBJ1-2 and V is TRBV18, with TRBD1 matching over 9 bases. The CDR3 is made up of 16 amino acids. V dropped 2 bases and J dropped 2; count of bases not matched to a gene: 6. Germline V gives CDR1 KGHSH, CDR2 LQKENI. The CDR3 reads CASSPTGGTSNYGYTF. The CDR3 DNA is TGTGCCAGCTCACCAACAGGGGGCACGTCCAACTATGGCTACACCTTC.

The rearrangement uses TRBV9 and TRBJ1-1; D not certain. The ends were cut back, 0 bases at V and 4 bases at J, with 10 bases in the middle. CDR3 length: 14 amino acids. The germline V gene encodes CDR1 SGDLS and CDR2 YYNGEE. CDR3: CASSVAPLGTEAFF. DNA for the CDR3: TGTGCCAGCAGCGTAGCCCCGTTGGGCACTGAAGCTTTCTTT.

The chain carries TRBV3-1 (or the pseudogene TRBV3-2) and TRBJ2-2; D is uncertain. V shed 1 base and J shed 8 bases, with 14 bases lying between them. The length of the CDR3 is 15 residues. CDR1 is LGHDT and CDR2 is YNNKEL in the germline V gene (reference sequence). CDR3 residues: CASSQVLDSPGELFF. In DNA form, the CDR3 reads TGTGCCAGCAGCCAAGTCCTAGACTCACCGGGGGAGCTGTTTTTT.

This clone has just one count. V gene TRBV2 combines with J gene TRBJ2-1; either TRBD1 or TRBD2 may supply D (5 bases each). The CDR3 is 14 residues long. Trimming pared 7 bases from V and 4 bases from J, leaving 14 bases between. The germline V gene encodes CDR1 SNHLY and CDR2 FYNNEI. CDR3: CASTTGQTYNEQFF. The DNA of the CDR3 is TGTGCCAGCACTACGGGGCAGACTTACAATGAGCAGTTCTTC.

The genes are TRBV3-1 (or the pseudogene TRBV3-2) and TRBJ2-2; D may be TRBD1 (6 bases). Trimming pared 3 bases from V and 0 bases from J, leaving 11 bases between. CDR1 LGHDT and CDR2 YNNKEL come from the germline V gene (reference sequence). This CDR3 spans 16 amino acids. The DNA of the CDR3 is TGTGCCAGCAGCCAGAGGGACAACGCGAACACCGGGGAGCTGTTTTTT. This sequence encodes CASSQRDNANTGELFF.

The genes are TRBV20-1 and TRBJ1-2; no reliable D call. The V gene lost 2 bases and the J gene lost 3 bases, with 4 bases spanning the gap. The V gene's germline CDR1 is DFQATT and CDR2 SNEGSKA (reference sequence). This CDR3 contains 11 residues. For the CDR3, the DNA is TGCAGTGCTAGACCCTACTATGGCTACACCTTC. Protein product: CSARPYYGYTF.

This chain connects TRBV6-6 to TRBJ2-3; D unresolved. Deletions cut 6 bases from V and 8 bases from J, with 15 bases between. The CDR3 extends over 13 amino acids. Germline CDR1 MNHNY, CDR2 SVGAGI (reference sequence). The CDR3 region has the DNA TGTGCCAGCAGCACCCCCGGCATCGGTACGCAGTATTTT. Translating gives CASSTPGIGTQYF.

Comments on this clone: The junction and the germline gene differ at one end; a read error may be behind it. Additional DNA sequences in this sample encode the identical CDR3. The chain recombines TRBV11-2 with TRBJ1-4; D perhaps matches TRBD1 (5 bases). Germline CDR1 reads SGHAT; CDR2 reads FQNNGV. The CDR3 runs 14 residues. The DNA for the CDR3 is TGCGCCAGCAGCTTGACAGACGGAGGTGAAAAACTGTTTTTT. It encodes CASSLTDGGEKLFF.

This clone showed up just once. The V and J genes are TRBV3-1 (or the pseudogene TRBV3-2) and TRBJ2-7, with a weak D call TRBD2 (7 bases). This CDR3 is 14 amino acids long. Trimming cost V 4 bases and J 2 bases, with 12 bases left between them. Germline lookup yields CDR1 LGHDT and CDR2 YNNKEL (reference sequence). This CDR3 reads CASSRGGGPYEQYF. DNA of the CDR3: TGTGCCAGCAGCCGAGGCGGGGGCCCCTACGAGCAGTACTTC.

This clone appeared a single time. V gene TRBV5-1 combines with J gene TRBJ1-5; 12 bases are shared with TRBD1. The germline V gene encodes CDR1 SGHRS and CDR2 YFSETQ. Losses at the gene ends were 5 bases for V and 6 bases for J; bases not matched to a gene: 3. The CDR3 extends over 14 amino acids. This CDR3 is CASSSGQGAQPQHF. CDR3 coding DNA: TGCGCCAGCAGTTCGGGACAGGGGGCTCAGCCCCAGCATTTT.

The chain joins TRBV6-2 or TRBV6-3 to TRBJ2-7, with D uncertain. This CDR3 has 16 amino acids. Trimming took 5 bases from V and 3 from J, leaving 20 bases between them. Per the germline V gene, CDR1 is MNHEY and CDR2 is SVGEGT. DNA of the CDR3: TGTGCCAGCAGTCTTCCGTTGGGGAAGTCCTTCTACGAGCAGTACTTC. Its translation is CASSLPLGKSFYEQYF.

The J gene is TRBJ2-2, the V gene TRBV7-3; D assignment may be TRBD1 or TRBD2 (5 bases each). CDR1 SGHTA and CDR2 FQGTGA come from the germline V gene. V gave up 5 bases and J gave up 6 bases, with 7 bases separating them. The CDR3 has 12 amino acids. CDR3 bases: TGTGCCAGCAGCCCGGGACCCGGGGAGCTGTTTTTT. This codes for CASSPGPGELFF.

The chain recombines TRBV6-5 with TRBJ1-5; no clear D gene. Trimming took off 7 bases at V and 0 bases at J, with 13 bases between the two ends. Looked up from germline, CDR1 is MNHEY and CDR2 is SVGAGI. CDR3 length equals 15 residues. CDR3 nucleotide sequence: TGTGCCAGCATCAAAGGGTTTTATAGCAATCAGCCCCAGCATTTT. Translating it yields CASIKGFYSNQPQHF.

The gene calls are TRBV6-4 and TRBJ2-1; 9 nucleotides agree with TRBD2. CDR3 size: 15 residues. Germline CDR1 reads MRHNA; CDR2 reads SNTAGT. The ends lost 1 base at V and 8 bases at J; junction bases unmatched: 6. CDR3 DNA: TGTGCCAGCAGTGACTTCGCGGGGGGGCTTCATGAGCAGTTCTTC. Translation gives CASSDFAGGLHEQFF.

J is TRBJ2-2 and V is TRBV18, with D perhaps TRBD1 (5 bases). CDR1 KGHSH and CDR2 LQKENI come from the germline V gene. The CDR3 has 13 amino acids. Trimming shortened V by 4 bases and J by 6 bases, and 9 bases separated the two germline ends. The CDR3 is CASSLQVPGELFF. The CDR3 DNA is TGTGCCAGCTCACTACAGGTCCCCGGGGAGCTGTTTTTT.

This chain joins TRBV6-5 and TRBJ1-1; D unclear. The length of the CDR3 is 13 residues. The germline V and J ends were trimmed by 2 bases and 1 base, with 5 bases remaining between them. CDR1 MNHEY and CDR2 SVGAGI come from the germline V gene. CDR3 DNA: TGTGCCAGCAGTTACGAAGAGAACACTGAAGCTTTCTTT. It translates to CASSYEENTEAFF.

This chain joins TRBV5-5 and TRBJ1-1; D is undetermined. The V gene lost 4 bases and the J gene lost 6 bases, with 10 bases spanning the gap. CDR3 length: 12 amino acids. CDR1 is SGHKS and CDR2 is YYEKEE in the germline V gene (reference sequence). The CDR3 DNA reads as TGTGCCAGCAGCATCGACCGCGCTGAAGCTTTCTTT. It encodes CASSIDRAEAFF.

The gene calls are TRBV11-2 and TRBJ2-6, with D possibly TRBD1 on 6 matching bases. Germline values: CDR1 SGHAT, CDR2 FQNNGV. The CDR3 sequence is 15 residues long. V lost 4 bases and J lost 2, with 9 bases in between. As DNA, the CDR3 is TGTGCCAGCAGCTGGCAGGGGACTGGGGCCAACGTCCTGACTTTC. Its translation: CASSWQGTGANVLTF.

This clone showed up just once. This chain links TRBV7-3 with TRBJ2-1; 10 nucleotides line up with TRBD1. V was clipped by 5 bases and J by 9 bases; unmatched bases: 4. This CDR3 contains 13 residues. Germline assignment: CDR1 SGHTA and CDR2 FQGTGA. The CDR3 loop is CASSRQGAVEQFF. CDR3 coding DNA: TGTGCCAGCAGCCGACAGGGGGCGGTTGAGCAGTTCTTC.

The rearrangement uses TRBV6-5 and TRBJ2-5; D may correspond to TRBD1 or TRBD2 (5 bases each). CDR1 and CDR2 (germline): MNHEY, SVGAGI. V was cut by 6 bases and J by 5 bases, with 19 bases left in between. This CDR3 is built from 15 residues. Written as DNA, the CDR3 is TGTGCCAGCAGCAACAACGGGGCCCAGGGTGAGACCCAGTACTTC. Its translation is CASSNNGAQGETQYF.

The rearrangement uses TRBV5-1 and TRBJ2-3; D is unresolved. This CDR3 has 13 residues. Looked up from germline, CDR1 is SGHRS and CDR2 is YFSETQ. The germline V and J ends were trimmed by 6 bases and 5 bases, with 13 bases remaining between them. CDR3 amino acids: CASKETIGDTQYF. DNA for the CDR3: TGCGCCAGCAAAGAGACGATCGGAGATACGCAGTATTTT. The full variable domain, with the rest looked up from reference TRBV5-1 and TRBJ2-3, is KAGVTQTPRYLIKTRGQQVTLSCSPISGHRSVSWYQQTPGQGLQFLFEYFSETQRNKGNFPGRFSGRQFSNSRSEMNVSTLELGDSALYLCASKETIGDTQYFGPGTRLTVL.

The chain links TRBV18 to TRBJ2-3, with D uncertain. In germline, CDR1 is KGHSH, CDR2 LQKENI. CDR3 length equals 12 residues. Trimming left V 5 bases short and J 2 bases short, with 5 bases between. This CDR3 reads CASSGLTDTQYF. The CDR3 DNA reads as TGTGCCAGCTCAGGGCTCACAGATACGCAGTATTTT.